This T cell receptor (beta chain) was obtained from a study of cytomegalovirus exposure and HLA in healthy donors. Study results and caveats: Specificity for CMV antigens was confirmed in vitro for three of the CMV-associated chains.

V was clipped by 2 bases and J by 8 bases; unmatched bases: 13. Germline V gene data show CDR1 as SNHLY and CDR2 as FYNNEI. This CDR3 is built from 17 residues. Turning to this clone: Its antigen remains unidentified.

Here immunoSEQ multiplex PCR was the method, and the copy in TCRdb shows in-frame clones only, minus some. The repertoire includes about 120,000 clones, 89% of them detected once, and 2% to 2.5% sits in the top ten. The receptor was derived from a woman aged 18-29 years in good health and CMV-seronegative. Sequenced: PBMCs. The J gene is TRBJ2-3, the V gene TRBV2; 10 bases map to TRBD2. The CDR3 protein is CASSEKYVAGGPGTQYF. In DNA, the CDR3 is TGTGCCAGCAGTGAAAAGTATGTAGCGGGAGGCCCAGGTACGCAGTATTTT.